Presented here are 12 T cell receptor beta chains from one specimen sequenced in a study of blood T cell repertoires in COVID-19. Profiling relied on immunoSEQ multiplex PCR, and the TCRdb table lists in-frame clones only, not all of them. The data show about 75,000 clones, approximately 87% seen once. Source material: peripheral blood. The receptors stem from a human donor in a cohort sampled during active COVID-19.

The genes are TRBV25-1 and TRBJ2-7; 7 bases agree with TRBD2. CDR1 is MGHDK, CDR2 SYGVNS, per germline. The V segment lost 0 bases and the J segment 7 bases; nucleotides outside the gene matches: 15. The CDR3 length is 17 residues. The CDR3 spells CASSEYTQGGSRREQYF. The CDR3 coding sequence is TGTGCCAGCAGTGAATATACGCAGGGCGGGAGTAGACGGGAGCAGTACTTC.

This clone was seen just once. This chain uses TRBV6-5 with TRBJ2-7, with D hard to call. The CDR3 extends over 14 amino acids. Germline loops: CDR1 MNHEY, CDR2 SVGAGI. Trimming took off 0 bases at V and 4 bases at J, with 10 bases between the two ends. The CDR3 loop reads CASSYSFQDYEQYF. The CDR3 region has the DNA TGTGCCAGCAGTTACTCGTTCCAGGATTACGAGCAGTACTTC.

The V call is TRBV2, the J call TRBJ2-7; perhaps TRBD1 as D (5 bases). The CDR3 totals 10 residues. Per germline, CDR1 SNHLY and CDR2 FYNNEI. Trimming took 5 bases from V and 7 from J, leaving 6 bases between them. The CDR3 DNA follows: TGTGCCAGCAGTAGGGGAGAGCAGTACTTC. Its protein product is CASSRGEQYF.

The rearrangement uses TRBV11-2 and TRBJ2-7, with 8 bases fitting TRBD2. Germline V CDR1 and CDR2: SGHAT, FQNNGV. The CDR3 loop spans 16 amino acids. Trimming took 3 bases from V and 2 from J; bases not matched to a gene: 9. Written as DNA, the CDR3 is TGTGCCAGCAGCTTTCTTGGCGGGAGGAGTGCCTACGAGCAGTACTTC. Translating it yields CASSFLGGRSAYEQYF.

J is TRBJ2-3 and V is TRBV7-2; unclear D gene. Germline values: CDR1 SGHTA, CDR2 FQGNSA. The ends were cut back, 5 bases at V and 1 base at J, with 13 bases in the middle. This CDR3 comprises 15 residues. The chain's CDR3 is CASSPFSSGTDTQYF. The CDR3 DNA reads as TGTGCCAGCAGCCCCTTTTCGTCTGGCACAGATACGCAGTATTTT.

V usage is TRBV10-1 and J usage is TRBJ1-2; 8 bases map to TRBD1. The CDR3 is 16 residues long. Germline values: CDR1 WNHNN, CDR2 SYGVQD (reference sequence). Trimming at V came to 6 bases and at J to 2 bases, leaving 11 bases not matched to a gene. The CDR3 is CASRKLRDRQNYGYTF. The CDR3 DNA sequence: TGCGCCAGCAGGAAATTACGGGACAGGCAGAACTATGGCTACACCTTC.

This sequence joins TRBV28 and TRBJ2-1; 13 bases agree with TRBD2. There are 16 residues in the CDR3. Germline CDR1 and CDR2: MDHEN and SYDVKM. The V segment lost 3 bases and the J segment 9 bases; nucleotides outside the gene matches: 8. The CDR3 region is CASSFIPGLAGAEQFF. The CDR3 nucleotides are TGTGCCAGCAGTTTTATCCCCGGACTAGCGGGAGCTGAGCAGTTCTTC.

The V call is TRBV9, the J call TRBJ2-7, with 7 bases that match TRBD2. V lost 4 bases to trimming and J lost 3 bases; unmatched junction nucleotides: 7. The CDR3 contains 14 residues. Germline CDR1 is SGDLS and CDR2 is YYNGEE. CDR3 loop: CASSPIGEGYEQYF. In nucleotides, the CDR3 is TGTGCCAGCAGCCCCATAGGGGAGGGCTACGAGCAGTACTTC.

This sequence joins TRBV19 and TRBJ2-1; 9 nucleotides agree with TRBD1. The CDR3 runs 15 residues. Germline CDR1 LNHDA, CDR2 SQIVND (reference sequence). V lost 5 bases and J lost 0; bases outside the gene matches: 2. CDR3 nucleotides: TGTGCCAGTAGTCCGGGACAGGGCTCCTACAATGAGCAGTTCTTC. As protein: CASSPGQGSYNEQFF.

The chain links TRBV30 to TRBJ1-4; D is perhaps TRBD1 (6 bases). The CDR3 is 15 amino acids. The V and J ends lost 0 bases and 4 bases respectively, with 12 bases between them. From germline, CDR1 is GTSNPN and CDR2 SVGIG (reference sequence). The CDR3 nucleotides read TGTGCCTGGAGTGTACTGTCAGGGGTTAATGAAAAACTGTTTTTT. Translated: CAWSVLSGVNEKLFF.

The chain uses TRBV19 and TRBJ2-1; 14 nucleotides match TRBD2. CDR3 size: 16 residues. Germline assignment: CDR1 LNHDA and CDR2 SQIVND (reference sequence). V shed 3 bases, J shed 7 bases, and the junction held 5 bases outside the gene matches. The CDR3 loop is CASSIRTSGRINEQFF. DNA of the CDR3: TGTGCCAGTAGTATCCGGACTAGCGGGAGGATAAATGAGCAGTTCTTC.

The gene calls are TRBV9 and TRBJ2-1, with D possibly being TRBD2 (6 bases). Trimming took 4 bases from V and 5 from J, leaving 19 bases between them. Germline CDR1 SGDLS, CDR2 YYNGEE. There are 16 residues in the CDR3. CDR3 sequence reads: CASSRGDPIFHNEQFF. DNA for the CDR3: TGTGCCAGCAGCCGCGGGGACCCAATTTTTCACAATGAGCAGTTCTTC. Drawing the rest from reference TRBV9 and TRBJ2-1, the complete variable domain is DSGVTQTPKHLITATGQRVTLRCSPRSGDLSVYWYQQSLDQGLQFLIQYYNGEERAKGNILERFSAQQFPDLHSELNLSSLELGDSALYFCASSRGDPIFHNEQFFGPGTRLTVL.